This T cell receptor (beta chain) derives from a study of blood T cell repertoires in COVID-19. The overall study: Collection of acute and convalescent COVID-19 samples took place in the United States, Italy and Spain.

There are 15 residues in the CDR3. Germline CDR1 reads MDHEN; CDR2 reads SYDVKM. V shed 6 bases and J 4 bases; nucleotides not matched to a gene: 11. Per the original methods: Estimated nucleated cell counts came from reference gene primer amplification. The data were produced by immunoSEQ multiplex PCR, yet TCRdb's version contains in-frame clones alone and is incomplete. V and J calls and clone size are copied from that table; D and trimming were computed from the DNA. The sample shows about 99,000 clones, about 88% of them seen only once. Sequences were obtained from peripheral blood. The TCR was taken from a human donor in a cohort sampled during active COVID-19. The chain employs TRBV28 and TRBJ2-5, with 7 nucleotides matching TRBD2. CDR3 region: CASSEARLAGETQYF. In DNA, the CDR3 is TGTGCCAGCAGCGAGGCCCGACTAGCTGGAGAGACCCAGTACTTC.